The rows below give T cell receptor beta chains drawn from one sample of a study of blood T cell repertoires in COVID-19. Here immunoSEQ multiplex PCR was the method, and the copy in TCRdb shows in-frame clones only, minus some. The table records roughly 50,000 clones, 83% of them present only once. Input material: peripheral blood. The receptors stem from a woman aged 55-69 years with acute or convalescent COVID-19. Both conserved end residues are part of each CDR3. D genes are given only for firm matches.

TRBV2	TRBJ2-5	.	TGTGCCAGCAGTAACACGGGGACCCAGTACTTC	CASSNTGTQYF
TRBV15	TRBJ1-5	.	TGTGCCACCAGTCGGGACAAGACTAGCAATCAGCCCCAGCATTTT	CATSRDKTSNQPQHF
TRBV15	TRBJ2-2	TRBD2	TGTGCCACCAGCAGAGGAAGCGGGGCACCCACCGGGGAGCTGTTTTTT	CATSRGSGAPTGELFF
TRBV24-1	TRBJ2-1	TRBD1	TGTGCCACCAGTGATGTGGGACAGGGGGCAGGTGGAGAGCAGTTCTTC	CATSDVGQGAGGEQFF
TRBV5-1	TRBJ2-6	TRBD1	TGCGCCAGCGCCGGGACAGGGCCGACTGGGGCCAACGTCCTGACTTTC	CASAGTGPTGANVLTF
TRBV5-6	TRBJ2-5	TRBD2	TGTGCCAGCAGCCCCGAGGGGCGGGAGGTTTCCGAGACCCAGTACTTC	CASSPEGREVSETQYF
TRBV11-2	TRBJ1-5	TRBD1	TGTGCCAGCAGCTTAGCAGGGGGGCTTCAGCCCCAGCATTTT	CASSLAGGLQPQHF
TRBV12-3/TRBV12-4	TRBJ1-5	.	TGTGCCAGCAGTCGGGACTCGATAGGGCCCCAGCATTTT	CASSRDSIGPQHF
TRBV28	TRBJ2-7	.	TGTGCCAGCAGTTCAACTAAGACAGCCGTAGGACGCTACGAGCAGTACTTC	CASSSTKTAVGRYEQYF
TRBV3-1/TRBV3-2	TRBJ1-1	.	TGTGCCAGCAGCCAACGGGGTATGGGCACTGAAGCTTTCTTT	CASSQRGMGTEAFF
TRBV28	TRBJ2-3	.	TGTGCCAGCAGTTTGCTTGAGCGGCCCCTCCAGTATTTT	CASSLLERPLQYF
TRBV1	TRBJ2-7	.	TGCACCAGCAGCCCCCTTGGACAGACCGAGCAGTACTTC	CTSSPLGQTEQYF
TRBV19	TRBJ1-2	TRBD1	TGTGCCAGTAGTCCACAGGGGTTCTATGGCTACACCTTC	CASSPQGFYGYTF
TRBV15	TRBJ1-2	.	TGTGCCACCAGCAGAGATTATTTTGGCTACACCTTC	CATSRDYFGYTF
TRBV5-5	TRBJ1-2	TRBD1	TGTGCCAGCAGCTTGGTATCATCAGGGGGTTATGGCTACACCTTC	CASSLVSSGGYGYTF
TRBV11-2	TRBJ2-5	TRBD2	TGTGCCAGCAGCTTAGCGGGGGGGCCTGAGGAGACCCAGTACTTC	CASSLAGGPEETQYF
TRBV4-2	TRBJ1-4	.	TGTGCCAGCAGCCCGGGGGGAAGAACTAATGAAAAACTGTTTTTT	CASSPGGRTNEKLFF
TRBV6-2/TRBV6-3	TRBJ1-4	TRBD1	TGTGCCAGCAGTGCGACCGGGACAGGGCTTGAAAAACTGTTTTTT	CASSATGTGLEKLFF
TRBV6-1	TRBJ1-3	.	TGTGCCAGCAGTGACGGGACAAATTTGGGTGGAAACACCATATATTTT	CASSDGTNLGGNTIYF
TRBV6-1	TRBJ2-7	.	TGTGCCAGCAGTGAACGTAGGGGCGCGGCGTACGAGCAGTACTTC	CASSERRGAAYEQYF